A single sample is the source of the 3 T cell receptor beta chains below, sequenced in a study of blood T cell repertoires in COVID-19. The repertoire was sequenced with immunoSEQ multiplex PCR; TCRdb's copy has only in-frame clones and lacks some. The sample records 85,000 to 100,000 clones, 70% to 80% being singletons. The sequenced sample consisted of peripheral blood. The source of these receptors is a human donor in a cohort sampled during active COVID-19.

The chain uses TRBV10-3 and TRBJ2-3; the D gene is possibly TRBD1 (5 bases). V lost 4 bases, J lost 2 bases, and 7 bases lay in between. The CDR3 has 13 amino acids. The germline V gene has CDR1 ENHRY and CDR2 SYGVKD. CDR3 sequence (DNA): TGTGCCATCAGTGGGACAAACACAGATACGCAGTATTTT. It is translated as CAISGTNTDTQYF.

This chain connects TRBV7-9 to TRBJ2-7; 9 nucleotides match TRBD2. V dropped 4 bases and J dropped 4; count of bases not matched to a gene: 8. In germline, CDR1 is SEHNR, CDR2 FQNEAQ (reference sequence). This CDR3 has 15 residues. The CDR3 DNA reads TGTGCCAGCAGCTCCCGACTAGCGGCCAGTTACGAGCAGTACTTC. Translated, it gives CASSSRLAASYEQYF.

As DNA, the CDR3 is TGCGCCAGCAGCCCTTCCCCACTAGCCGACAAGGGCGAGCAGTACTTC. Residues: CASSPSPLADKGEQYF. This chain connects TRBV4-3 to TRBJ2-7, with D possibly being TRBD2 (6 bases). Between the trimmed V and J ends, which lost 4 bases and 6 bases, there was a span of 22 bases. In germline, CDR1 is LGHNA, CDR2 YSLEER. This CDR3 spans 16 amino acids.